The entry that follows covers one T cell receptor (beta chain) sequence. These data belong to a study of blood T cell repertoires in COVID-19. The CDR3 length is 15 residues. With 4 bases clipped from V and 1 base from J, the junction kept 8 bases outside the gene matches. In germline, CDR1 is GTSNPN, CDR2 SVGIG (reference sequence). Study processing details: How many nucleated cells were present was estimated from reference gene primer amplification. The method was immunoSEQ multiplex PCR; TCRdb's version includes in-frame clones alone and lacks a portion of them. D and trimming come from the DNA, and the V and J calls and clone size come from that table. Of fewer than 200,000 clones listed, over 80% are singletons. The Seattle site enrolled patients during active infection and followed them longitudinally.

J is TRBJ1-1 and V is TRBV30, with 8 nucleotides matching TRBD1. Sequencing was performed on peripheral blood. The clonotype was recovered from a woman in her sixties or seventies with COVID-19, enrolled during active disease. CDR3: CAWTFSGGRNTEAFF. The CDR3 nucleotides read TGTGCCTGGACCTTCTCAGGGGGCAGGAACACTGAAGCTTTCTTT. The variable domain in full, with the rest retrieved from reference TRBV30 and TRBJ1-1, is SQTIHQWPATLVQPVGSPLSLECTVEGTSNPNLYWYRQAAGRGLQLLFYSVGIGQISSEVPQNLSASRPQDRQFILSSKKLLLSDSGFYLCAWTFSGGRNTEAFFGQGTRLTVV.